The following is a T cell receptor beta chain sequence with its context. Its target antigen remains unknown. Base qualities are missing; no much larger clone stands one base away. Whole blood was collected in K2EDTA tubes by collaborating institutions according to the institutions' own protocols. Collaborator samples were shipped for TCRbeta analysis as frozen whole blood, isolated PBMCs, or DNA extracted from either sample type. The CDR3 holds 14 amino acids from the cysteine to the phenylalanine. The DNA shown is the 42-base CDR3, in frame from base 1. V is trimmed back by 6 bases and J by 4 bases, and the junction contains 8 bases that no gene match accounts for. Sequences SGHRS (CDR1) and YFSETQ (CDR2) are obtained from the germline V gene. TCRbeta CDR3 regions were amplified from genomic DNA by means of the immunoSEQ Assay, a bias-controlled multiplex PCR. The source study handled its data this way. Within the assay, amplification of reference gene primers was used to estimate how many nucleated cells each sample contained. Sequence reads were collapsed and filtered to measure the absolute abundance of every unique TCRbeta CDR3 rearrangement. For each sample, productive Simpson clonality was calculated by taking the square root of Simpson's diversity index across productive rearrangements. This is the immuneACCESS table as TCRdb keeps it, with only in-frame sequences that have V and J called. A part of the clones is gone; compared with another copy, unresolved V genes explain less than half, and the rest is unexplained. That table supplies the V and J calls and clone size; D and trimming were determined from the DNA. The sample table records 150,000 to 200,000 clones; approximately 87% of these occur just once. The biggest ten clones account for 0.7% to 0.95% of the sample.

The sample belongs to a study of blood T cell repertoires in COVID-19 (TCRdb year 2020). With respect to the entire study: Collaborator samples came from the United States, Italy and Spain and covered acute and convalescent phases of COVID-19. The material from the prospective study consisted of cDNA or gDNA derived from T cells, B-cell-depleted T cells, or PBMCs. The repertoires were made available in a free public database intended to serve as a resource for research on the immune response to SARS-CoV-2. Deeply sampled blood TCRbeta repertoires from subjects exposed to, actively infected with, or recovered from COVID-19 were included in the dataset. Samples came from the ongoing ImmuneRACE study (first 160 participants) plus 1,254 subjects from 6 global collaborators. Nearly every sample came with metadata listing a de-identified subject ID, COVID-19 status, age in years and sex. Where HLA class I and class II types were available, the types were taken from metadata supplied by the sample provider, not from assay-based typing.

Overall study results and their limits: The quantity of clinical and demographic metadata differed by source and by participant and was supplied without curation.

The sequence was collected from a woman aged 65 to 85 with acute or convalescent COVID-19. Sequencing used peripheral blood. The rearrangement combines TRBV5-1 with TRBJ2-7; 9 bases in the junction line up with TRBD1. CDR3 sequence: CASTPGQGTYEQYF. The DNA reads TGCGCCAGCACCCCGGGACAGGGTACTTACGAGCAGTACTTC.